This T cell receptor beta chain stems from a study of blood T cell repertoires in COVID-19. The overall study: The cDNA or gDNA used as material had been derived from T cells, B-cell-depleted T cells, or PBMCs.

In the authors' workflow: Reference gene primer amplification gave nucleated cell count estimates. TCRdb's copy holds only in-frame clones and misses some; the assay was immunoSEQ multiplex PCR. The DNA gave D and trimming, while V, J and clone size come from that table. This table has 300,000 to 500,000 clones, over 75% appearing once. Participants spanned ages about 18 to 90 years and resided in roughly 26 US areas. Cohorts were assigned according to the clinical history that participants reported. Trimming stripped 3 bases from V and 1 base from J, with 7 bases between. The CDR3 is 14 residues long. Germline values: CDR1 MNHNS, CDR2 SASEGT.

The clonotype originates from a woman aged 30 to 39 with acute COVID-19. This chain links TRBV6-1 with TRBJ1-5; no reliable D call. Sequences were obtained from PBMCs or T cells enriched from blood (not recorded which). The CDR3 sequence is CASSEYSSNQPQHF. As DNA, the CDR3 is TGTGCCAGCAGTGAGTACAGCAGCAATCAGCCCCAGCATTTT.